These 21 T cell receptor beta chains share one sample of origin, sequenced in a study of technical replicates of blood from a few donors. Repertoires were generated with immunoSEQ multiplex PCR, while TCRdb's copy carries only in-frame clones and drops some. The table has roughly 64,000 clones, roughly 90% seen once. Sequenced sample: PBMCs. The receptors were gathered from a human donor in good health. Some clones in this sample may be carry-over from other donors' samples.

This clone appeared many times. The rearrangement links TRBV6-1 to TRBJ2-5; possibly TRBD2 for D (6 bases). This CDR3 is 15 amino acids long. Trimming removed 1 base from V and 5 bases from J, with 14 bases in between. The germline V gene encodes CDR1 MNHNS and CDR2 SASEGT. In nucleotides, the CDR3 is TGTGCCAGCAGTGAAGTTGGAGGGAGCAGCGAGACCCAGTACTTC. Translation gives CASSEVGGSSETQYF.

The chain combines TRBV18 with TRBJ2-2; 9 nucleotides line up with TRBD2. This CDR3 region has 15 residues. V dropped 3 bases and J dropped 7; count of bases not matched to a gene: 6. CDR1 is KGHSH, CDR2 LQKENI, per germline. CDR3 bases: TGTGCCAGCTCACCGCCTAGCGGGAATGTCGGGGAGCTGTTTTTT. This encodes CASSPPSGNVGELFF.

The CDR3 loop is CASSYSRSLSSYEQYF. The CDR3 DNA follows: TGTGCCAGCAGTTACTCGAGGTCTCTAAGCTCCTACGAGCAGTACTTC. The chain combines TRBV6-5 with TRBJ2-7; D gene unclear. The CDR3 extends over 16 amino acids. The V gene's germline CDR1 is MNHEY and CDR2 SVGAGI. V lost 0 bases and J 0 bases, leaving 12 bases between the germline ends.

The V gene is TRBV7-6, the J gene TRBJ2-1; weak D call: TRBD2 (7 bases). V was trimmed by 1 base and J by 6 bases, leaving 13 bases between them. This CDR3 comprises 15 residues. Germline CDR1 SGHVS, CDR2 FNYEAQ. CDR3 region: CASSLGTRGGNEQFF. For the CDR3, the DNA is TGTGCCAGCAGCTTAGGGACTAGAGGGGGCAATGAGCAGTTCTTC. Full variable domain (missing parts from reference TRBV7-6 and TRBJ2-1): GAGVSQSPRYKVTKRGQDVALRCDPISGHVSLYWYRQALGQGPEFLTYFNYEAQQDKSGLPNDRFSAERPEGSISTLTIQRTEQRDSAMYRCASSLGTRGGNEQFFGPGTRLTVL.

The chain links TRBV7-9 to TRBJ2-7, with unresolved D. Trimming removed 3 bases at V and 2 bases at J, with 5 bases between. The CDR3 totals 12 residues. Germline V lookup: CDR1 SEHNR, CDR2 FQNEAQ (reference sequence). The CDR3 DNA follows: TGTGCCAGCAGCTTGGCTCCCTACGAGCAGTACTTC. Its translation is CASSLAPYEQYF.

V is TRBV5-1 and J is TRBJ2-6; TRBD2 is a possible D gene (6 bases). Trimming pared 2 bases from V and 0 bases from J, leaving 12 bases between. The CDR3 covers 17 residues. The germline gives CDR1 SGHRS, CDR2 YFSETQ. CDR3 DNA: TGCGCCAGCAGCTTTATGGGAGGAAACTCTGGGGCCAACGTCCTGACTTTC. It encodes CASSFMGGNSGANVLTF.

The rearrangement links TRBV2 to TRBJ1-1; D is uncertain. V was shortened by 3 bases and J by 0 bases, with 8 bases between the two germline ends. Per the germline V gene, CDR1 is SNHLY and CDR2 is FYNNEI. The CDR3 is 14 residues long. The CDR3 DNA reads as TGTGCCAGCAGTGAGGTACTGGTGAACACTGAAGCTTTCTTT. This sequence encodes CASSEVLVNTEAFF. The full variable domain, with the rest looked up from reference TRBV2 and TRBJ1-1, is EPEVTQTPSHQVTQMGQEVILRCVPISNHLYFYWYRQILGQKVEFLVSFYNNEISEKSEIFDDQFSVERPDGSNFTLKIRSTKLEDSAMYFCASSEVLVNTEAFFGQGTRLTVV.

This clone came up a few times. The chain combines TRBV18 with TRBJ1-1; 7 positions agree with TRBD1. The junction had 7 bases not matched to a gene; V was cut back by 5 bases and J by 4 bases. The CDR3 length is 14 residues. Germline assignment: CDR1 KGHSH and CDR2 LQKENI. In DNA form, the CDR3 reads TGTGCCAGCTCAACAGACAGGGTTGGCACTGAAGCTTTCTTT. This translates into CASSTDRVGTEAFF.

The rearrangement uses TRBV7-2 and TRBJ2-7; TRBD2 matches at 16 bases. Germline V gives CDR1 SGHTA, CDR2 FQGNSA. This CDR3 is built from 17 residues. V was clipped by 5 bases and J by 5 bases; unmatched bases: 9. CDR3 coding DNA: TGTGCCAGCAGCCCACTAGGGACTAGCGGGAGGGCCAACGAGCAGTACTTC. Its translation: CASSPLGTSGRANEQYF.

J is TRBJ1-2 and V is TRBV5-1; TRBD1 matches 9 bases. This CDR3 has 14 amino acids. Germline assignment: CDR1 SGHRS and CDR2 YFSETQ. V was clipped by 4 bases and J by 4 bases; unmatched bases: 5. CDR3 DNA: TGCGCCAGCAGCACCGGGACAGGGCCCTATGGCTACACCTTC. This gives the protein CASSTGTGPYGYTF. Full variable domain (remainder filled in from reference TRBV5-1 and TRBJ1-2): KAGVTQTPRYLIKTRGQQVTLSCSPISGHRSVSWYQQTPGQGLQFLFEYFSETQRNKGNFPGRFSGRQFSNSRSEMNVSTLELGDSALYLCASSTGTGPYGYTFGSGTRLTVV.

This sequence joins TRBV7-2 and TRBJ2-7, with 9 bases matching TRBD1. The CDR3 loop spans 13 amino acids. The germline CDR1 and CDR2 sequences are SGHTA and FQGNSA. J gave up 5 bases and V 5 bases, and 4 bases lay outside the gene matches. The CDR3 here is CASSPTGGNEQYF. DNA of the CDR3: TGTGCCAGCAGCCCAACAGGGGGCAACGAGCAGTACTTC.

The chain combines TRBV6-1 with TRBJ1-1; 8 nucleotides match TRBD1. The V and J ends lost 6 bases and 5 bases, in that order; junction bases with no gene match: 8. CDR3 size: 14 residues. Germline V gene data show CDR1 as MNHNS and CDR2 as SASEGT. In nucleotides, the CDR3 is TGTGCCAGCAGCCTTGACAGGGGATCAACTGAAGCTTTCTTT. Translated, it gives CASSLDRGSTEAFF.

V is TRBV7-9 and J is TRBJ2-3; weak D call: TRBD2 (6 bases). This CDR3 has 14 residues. From germline, CDR1 is SEHNR and CDR2 FQNEAQ (reference sequence). V was pared by 7 bases and J by 2 bases, with 13 bases between. The CDR3 loop reads CASNRDSLTDTQYF. In nucleotides, the CDR3 is TGTGCCAGCAACCGGGACTCACTCACAGATACGCAGTATTTT.

V usage is TRBV6-1 and J usage is TRBJ1-1; D not certain. Germline CDR1 MNHNS, CDR2 SASEGT. The V gene lost 2 bases and the J gene lost 3 bases, with 13 bases spanning the gap. The CDR3 covers 15 residues. The CDR3: CASSERSREDTEAFF. In DNA, the CDR3 is TGTGCCAGCAGTGAAAGATCCCGGGAGGACACTGAAGCTTTCTTT.

The V gene is TRBV15, the J gene TRBJ2-6; TRBD2 is a possible D gene (5 bases). The CDR3 runs 15 residues. Trimming left V 5 bases short and J 2 bases short, with 10 bases between. Germline V gene sequence: CDR1 LNHNV, CDR2 YYDKDF (reference sequence). DNA for the CDR3: TGTGCCACCAGCGAGGGTTTGACTGGGGCCAACGTCCTGACTTTC. This sequence encodes CATSEGLTGANVLTF.

This clone was counted a single time. This chain connects TRBV5-5 to TRBJ1-4; possible D gene TRBD1, 5 bases. There are 20 residues in the CDR3. The V gene's germline CDR1 is SGHKS and CDR2 YYEKEE (reference sequence). V shed 0 bases and J shed 1 base, with 22 bases lying between them. CDR3 bases: TGTGCCAGCAGCTTGGGGGGTCGGGGGGACGAGGGAGAAACTAATGAAAAACTGTTTTTT. Its protein product is CASSLGGRGDEGETNEKLFF.

In this sample, this clone turned up once. V is TRBV5-8 and J is TRBJ1-1; TRBD1 matches 8 bases. The CDR3 runs 14 residues. The V gene's germline CDR1 is SGHTS and CDR2 YDEGEE. V lost 4 bases, J lost 2 bases, and 4 bases stayed unmatched. The CDR3 loop reads CASSLRGRNTEAFF. The CDR3 DNA sequence: TGTGCCAGCAGCCTCAGGGGGCGCAACACTGAAGCTTTCTTT.

This clone was seen only once. One end of the junction is discordant with germline, which a read error may explain. The chain has TRBV11-3 and TRBJ2-3; 10 bases map to TRBD1. CDR3 length equals 13 residues. CDR1 SGHNT and CDR2 YENEEA come from the germline V gene. The CDR3 nucleotides read TGTGCCAGCAGCATAGACAGGGGGCGGTTACAGTATTTT. This codes for CASSIDRGRLQYF.

A single count supports this clone. This chain uses TRBV18 with TRBJ2-6, with 10 bases fitting TRBD1. The trim removed 1 base at V and 2 bases at J, leaving 8 bases unmatched. The CDR3 totals 19 residues. Germline CDR1 and CDR2: KGHSH and LQKENI. CDR3 sequence reads: CASSPLGTGDFTGANVLTF. CDR3 bases: TGTGCCAGCTCACCACTGGGGACAGGGGACTTTACTGGGGCCAACGTCCTGACTTTC.

This clone is a singleton in its sample. V and J are TRBV4-1 and TRBJ2-2; TRBD2 agrees at 7 bases. CDR3 length: 17 amino acids. The J segment lost 4 bases and the V segment lost 0 bases, leaving 8 bases of the junction unmatched. CDR1 MGHRA and CDR2 YSYEKL come from the germline V gene. The CDR3 loop is CASSQDRAGLSTGELFF. For the CDR3, the DNA is TGCGCCAGCAGCCAAGATCGAGCGGGATTAAGCACCGGGGAGCTGTTTTTT.

This clone was counted between two and nine times. The chain couples TRBV30 to TRBJ1-1; TRBD1 matches 7 bases. The CDR3 covers 15 residues. V shed 0 bases, J shed 5 bases, and the junction held 9 bases outside the gene matches. The germline V gene has CDR1 GTSNPN and CDR2 SVGIG (reference sequence). The CDR3 DNA is TGTGCCTGGAGTGTTCCCGGGTCAGGGGGAACTGAAGCTTTCTTT. Its protein is CAWSVPGSGGTEAFF.